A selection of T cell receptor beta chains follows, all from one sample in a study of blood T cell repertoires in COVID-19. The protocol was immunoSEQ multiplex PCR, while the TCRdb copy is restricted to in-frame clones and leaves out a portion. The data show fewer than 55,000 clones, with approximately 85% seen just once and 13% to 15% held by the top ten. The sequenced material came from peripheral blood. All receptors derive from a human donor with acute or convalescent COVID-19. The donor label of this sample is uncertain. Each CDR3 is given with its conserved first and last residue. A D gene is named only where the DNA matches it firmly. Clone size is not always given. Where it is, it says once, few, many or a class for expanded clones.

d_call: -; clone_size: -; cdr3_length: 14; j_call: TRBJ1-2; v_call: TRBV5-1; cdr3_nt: TGCGCCAGCAGCTTGGCTGACAGGCCCTATGGCTACACCTTC; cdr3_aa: CASSLADRPYGYTF
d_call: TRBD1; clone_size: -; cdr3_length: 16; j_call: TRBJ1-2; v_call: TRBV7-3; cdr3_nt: TGTGCCAGCAGCATGACCGGGACAGTGGCCAGCGACGGCTACACCTTC; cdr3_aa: CASSMTGTVASDGYTF
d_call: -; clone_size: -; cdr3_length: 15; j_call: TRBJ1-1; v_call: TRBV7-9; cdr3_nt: TGTGCCAGCAGCTTAGATCTCGGGACATGGAATGAAGCTTTCTTT; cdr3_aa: CASSLDLGTWNEAFF
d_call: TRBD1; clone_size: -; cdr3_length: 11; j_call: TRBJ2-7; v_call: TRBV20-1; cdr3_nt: TGCAGTGCTAGAAGACAGGGATTGTGGTACTTC; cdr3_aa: CSARRQGLWYF
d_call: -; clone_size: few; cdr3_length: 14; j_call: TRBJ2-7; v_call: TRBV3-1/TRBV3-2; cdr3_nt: TGTGCCAGCAGCCAAGGTGCCGGGAGCTACGAGCAGTACTTC; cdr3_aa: CASSQGAGSYEQYF
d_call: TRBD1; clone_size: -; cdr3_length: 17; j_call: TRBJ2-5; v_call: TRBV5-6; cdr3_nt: TGTGCCAGCAGCACCCTGGGACAGGGTGGTAGCCAAGAGACCCAGTACTTC; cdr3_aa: CASSTLGQGGSQETQYF
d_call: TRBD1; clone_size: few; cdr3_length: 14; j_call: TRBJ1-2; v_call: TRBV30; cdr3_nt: TGTGCCTGGAGTGTTGACAGGGGTGCCTATGGCTACACCTTC; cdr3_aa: CAWSVDRGAYGYTF
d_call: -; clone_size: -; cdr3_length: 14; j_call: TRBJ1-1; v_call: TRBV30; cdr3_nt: TGTGCCTGGAGTGTGGGGGCTTCGAACACTGAAGCTTTCTTT; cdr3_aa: CAWSVGASNTEAFF
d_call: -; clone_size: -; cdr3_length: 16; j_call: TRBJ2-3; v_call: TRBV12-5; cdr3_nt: TGTGCTAGTGGACGGGGGAGCGGGCAGAGCACAGATACGCAGTATTTT; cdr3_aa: CASGRGSGQSTDTQYF
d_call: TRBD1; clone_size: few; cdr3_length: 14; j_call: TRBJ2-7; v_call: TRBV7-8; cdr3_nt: TGTGCCAGCAGCTTGGGGACAGGGATCTACGAGCAGTACTTC; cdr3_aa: CASSLGTGIYEQYF
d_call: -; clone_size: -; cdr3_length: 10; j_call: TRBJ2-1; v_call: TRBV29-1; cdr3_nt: TGCAGCGGACTCTACAATGAGCAGTTCTTC; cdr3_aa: CSGLYNEQFF
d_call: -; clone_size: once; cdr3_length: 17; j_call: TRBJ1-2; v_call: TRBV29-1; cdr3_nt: TGCAGCGTTGAAGATCCCGTAACGGAGAAAATTAACTATGGCTACACCTTC; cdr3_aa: CSVEDPVTEKINYGYTF
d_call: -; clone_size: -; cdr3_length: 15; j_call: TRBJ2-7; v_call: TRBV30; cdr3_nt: TGTGCCTGGAGTTTGCCACCGGGAAACGTCGGCGAGCAGTACTTC; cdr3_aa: CAWSLPPGNVGEQYF
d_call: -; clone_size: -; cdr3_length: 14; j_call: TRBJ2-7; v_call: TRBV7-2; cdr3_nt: TGTGCCAGCAGTTCGGGAGTAACCCCCCTCGAGCAGTACTTC; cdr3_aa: CASSSGVTPLEQYF
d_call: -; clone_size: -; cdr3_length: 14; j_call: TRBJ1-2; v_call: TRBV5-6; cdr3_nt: TGTGCCAGCAGCCCATACCAGGCCATCTATGGCTACACCTTC; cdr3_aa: CASSPYQAIYGYTF
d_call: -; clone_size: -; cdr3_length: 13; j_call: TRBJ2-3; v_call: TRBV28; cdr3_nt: TGTGCCAGCAGTTTGGAGGCTTTCTATACGCAGTATTTT; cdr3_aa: CASSLEAFYTQYF
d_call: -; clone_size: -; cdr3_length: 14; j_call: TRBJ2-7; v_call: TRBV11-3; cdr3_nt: TGTGCCAGCAGCTTAACGGGAGTTAACTACGAGCAGTACTTC; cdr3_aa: CASSLTGVNYEQYF
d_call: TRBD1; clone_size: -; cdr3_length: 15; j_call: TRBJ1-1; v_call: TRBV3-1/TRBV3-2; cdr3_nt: TGTGCCAGCAGCCTCAACCAGGGGGAGAACACTGAAGCTTTCTTT; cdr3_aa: CASSLNQGENTEAFF
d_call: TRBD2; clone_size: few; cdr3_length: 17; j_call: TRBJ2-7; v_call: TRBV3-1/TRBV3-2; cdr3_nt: TGTGCCAGCAGCCAAGGGGCGACTAGCGGGTTTACCTACGAGCAGTACTTC; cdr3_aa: CASSQGATSGFTYEQYF
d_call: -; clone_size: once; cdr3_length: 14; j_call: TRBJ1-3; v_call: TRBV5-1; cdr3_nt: TGCGCCAGCAGCTTGCGCCAGGGCGAGAACACCATATATTTT; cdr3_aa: CASSLRQGENTIYF
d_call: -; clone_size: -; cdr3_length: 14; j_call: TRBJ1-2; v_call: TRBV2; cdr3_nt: TGTGCCAGCAGTGATACAGCTCCTCGCTATGGCTACACCTTC; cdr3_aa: CASSDTAPRYGYTF
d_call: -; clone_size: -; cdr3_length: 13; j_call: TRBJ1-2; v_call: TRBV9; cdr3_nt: TGTGCCAGCAGCGTAGTCTCTAACTATGGCTACACCTTC; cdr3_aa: CASSVVSNYGYTF
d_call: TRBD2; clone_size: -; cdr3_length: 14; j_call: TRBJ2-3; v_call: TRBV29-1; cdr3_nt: TGCAGCGGTGCGGGACTATCGGGCCCAGATACGCAGTATTTT; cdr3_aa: CSGAGLSGPDTQYF
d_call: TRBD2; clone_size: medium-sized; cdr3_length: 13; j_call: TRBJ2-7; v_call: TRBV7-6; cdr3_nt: TGTGCCAGCAGCTTAGAACTAGCGTACGAGCAGTACTTC; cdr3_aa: CASSLELAYEQYF
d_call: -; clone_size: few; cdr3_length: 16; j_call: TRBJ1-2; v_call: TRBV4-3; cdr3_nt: TGCGCCAGCAGCCAGACCTCAGGGGACAATAACTATGGCTACACCTTC; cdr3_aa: CASSQTSGDNNYGYTF
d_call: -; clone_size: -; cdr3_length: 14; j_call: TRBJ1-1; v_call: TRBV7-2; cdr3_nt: TGTGCCAGCAGCTTAGATGGGCAAGACACTGAAGCTTTCTTT; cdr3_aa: CASSLDGQDTEAFF
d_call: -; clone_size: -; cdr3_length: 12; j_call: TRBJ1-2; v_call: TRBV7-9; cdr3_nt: TGTGCCAGCAGCTACGACATCGATGGCTACACCTTC; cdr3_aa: CASSYDIDGYTF
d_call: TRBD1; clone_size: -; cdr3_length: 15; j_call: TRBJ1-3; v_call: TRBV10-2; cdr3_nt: TGCGCCAGCAGTGGGGGACAGGCCTCTGGAAACACCATATATTTT; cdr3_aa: CASSGGQASGNTIYF
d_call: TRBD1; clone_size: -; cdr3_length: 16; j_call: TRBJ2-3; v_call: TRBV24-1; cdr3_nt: TGTGCCACCAGTGATACGGGACAGAGGGAGACAGATACGCAGTATTTT; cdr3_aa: CATSDTGQRETDTQYF
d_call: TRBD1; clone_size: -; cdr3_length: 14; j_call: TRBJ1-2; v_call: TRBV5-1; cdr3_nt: TGCGCCAGCAGCACCCAGACAGGGTATGATGGCTACACCTTC; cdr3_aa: CASSTQTGYDGYTF
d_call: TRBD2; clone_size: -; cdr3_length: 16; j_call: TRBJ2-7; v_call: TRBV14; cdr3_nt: TGTGCCAGCAGCCCCCTCGGACTAGCGTACACCTACGAGCAGTACTTC; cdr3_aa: CASSPLGLAYTYEQYF
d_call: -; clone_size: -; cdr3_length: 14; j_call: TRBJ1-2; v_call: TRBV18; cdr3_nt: TGTGCCAGCTCACTTCAAGGAGATAACTATGGCTACACCTTC; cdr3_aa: CASSLQGDNYGYTF
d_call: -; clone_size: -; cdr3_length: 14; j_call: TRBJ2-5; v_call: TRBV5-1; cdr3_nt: TGCGCCAGCAGCCTGTGGGGGCCCCAAGAGACCCAGTACTTC; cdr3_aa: CASSLWGPQETQYF